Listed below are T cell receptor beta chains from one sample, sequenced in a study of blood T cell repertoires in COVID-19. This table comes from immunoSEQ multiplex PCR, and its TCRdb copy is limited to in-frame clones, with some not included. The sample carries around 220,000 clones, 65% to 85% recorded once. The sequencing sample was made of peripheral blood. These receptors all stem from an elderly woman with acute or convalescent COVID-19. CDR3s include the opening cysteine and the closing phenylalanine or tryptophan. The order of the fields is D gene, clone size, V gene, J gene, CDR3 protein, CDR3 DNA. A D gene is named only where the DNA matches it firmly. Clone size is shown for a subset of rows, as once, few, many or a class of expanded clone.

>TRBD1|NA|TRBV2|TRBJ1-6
CASSEGQGARGSPLHF
TGTGCCAGCAGTGAAGGACAGGGGGCGCGAGGTTCACCCCTCCACTTT
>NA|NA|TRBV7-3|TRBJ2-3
CASSLSGDTQYF
TGTGCCAGCAGCTTAAGCGGAGATACGCAGTATTTT
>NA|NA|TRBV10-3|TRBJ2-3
CAISGTRVGTDTQYF
TGTGCCATCAGTGGGACGAGGGTGGGGACAGATACGCAGTATTTT
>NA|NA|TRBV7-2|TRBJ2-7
CASSLDTVTYEQYF
TGTGCCAGCAGCTTAGATACAGTCACCTACGAGCAGTACTTC
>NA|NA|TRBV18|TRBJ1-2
CASSPGQQANYGYTF
TGTGCCAGCTCACCAGGACAGCAAGCTAACTATGGCTACACCTTC
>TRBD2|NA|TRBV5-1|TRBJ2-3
CASSRGLGPDTDTQYF
TGCGCCAGCAGCAGAGGACTAGGGCCCGACACAGATACGCAGTATTTT
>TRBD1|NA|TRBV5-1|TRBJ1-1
CASNRQGLNTEAFF
TGCGCCAGCAACAGACAGGGATTGAACACTGAAGCTTTCTTT
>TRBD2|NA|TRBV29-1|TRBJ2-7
CSVEVLAGGIYEQYF
TGCAGCGTTGAAGTACTAGCGGGAGGGATCTACGAGCAGTACTTC
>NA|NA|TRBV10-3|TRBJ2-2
CASSGTNTGELFF
TGTGCCAGCTCCGGGACGAACACCGGGGAGCTGTTTTTT
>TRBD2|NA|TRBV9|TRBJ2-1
CASSAPAGGSYNEQFF
TGTGCCAGCAGCGCCCCAGCGGGAGGGTCCTACAATGAGCAGTTCTTC
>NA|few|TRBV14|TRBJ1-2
CASSQDGGGRGGYTF
TGTGCCAGCAGCCAAGATGGGGGGGGCCGAGGCGGCTACACCTTC
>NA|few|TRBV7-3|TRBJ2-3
CASSLGYEADTQYF
TGTGCCAGCAGCTTAGGGTACGAGGCAGATACGCAGTATTTT
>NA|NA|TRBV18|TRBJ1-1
CASSRLTVEAFF
TGTGCCAGCTCTCGCCTCACAGTTGAAGCTTTCTTT
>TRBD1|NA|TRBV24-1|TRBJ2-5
CATSAPGSTGTGVMGETQYF
TGTGCCACCAGTGCCCCGGGTTCAACCGGGACAGGGGTTATGGGGGAGACCCAGTACTTC
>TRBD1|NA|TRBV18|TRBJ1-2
CASADRGNYGYTF
TGTGCCAGCGCGGACAGGGGTAACTATGGCTACACCTTC
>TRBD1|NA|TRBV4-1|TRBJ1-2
CASSQEGTDINYTF
TGCGCCAGCAGCCAAGAGGGGACAGACATTAACTACACCTTC
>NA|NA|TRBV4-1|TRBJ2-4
CASSHPGNSLNIQYF
TGCGCCAGCAGCCATCCGGGGAACTCATTGAACATTCAGTACTTC
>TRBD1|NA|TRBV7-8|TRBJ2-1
CASSSGQDHYNEQFF
TGTGCCAGCAGCTCCGGACAGGATCACTACAATGAGCAGTTCTTC
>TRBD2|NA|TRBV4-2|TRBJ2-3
CASSQAFTSATDTQYF
TGTGCCAGCAGCCAAGCGTTTACTAGCGCCACAGATACGCAGTATTTT
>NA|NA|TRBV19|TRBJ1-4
CASSMGRFNEKLFF
TGTGCCAGTAGTATGGGGCGGTTTAATGAAAAACTGTTTTTT
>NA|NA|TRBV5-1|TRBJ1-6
CASSPTAGVYNSPLHF
TGCGCCAGCAGCCCTACGGCAGGGGTTTATAATTCACCCCTCCACTTT
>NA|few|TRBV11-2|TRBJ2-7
CASSLAFGSSYEQYF
TGTGCCAGCAGCTTAGCCTTTGGGAGCTCCTACGAGCAGTACTTC
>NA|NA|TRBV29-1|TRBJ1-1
CSARDTEAFF
TGCAGCGCCAGGGACACTGAAGCTTTCTTT
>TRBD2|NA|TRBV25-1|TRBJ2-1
CASSRLTSGSYNEQFF
TGTGCCAGCAGTCGACTGACTAGCGGGAGCTACAATGAGCAGTTCTTC
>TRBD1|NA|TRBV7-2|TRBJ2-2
CASSFGQGRTGELFF
TGTGCCAGCAGCTTCGGACAGGGGAGAACCGGGGAGCTGTTTTTT
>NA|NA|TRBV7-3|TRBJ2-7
CASSFLENEQYF
TGTGCCAGCAGCTTCTTGGAGAACGAGCAGTACTTC
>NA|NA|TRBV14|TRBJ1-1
CASSQALPFYAEAFF
TGTGCCAGCAGCCAAGCCCTCCCCTTCTACGCTGAAGCTTTCTTT
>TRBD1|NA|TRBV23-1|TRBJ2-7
CASSLSGTGGYEQYF
TGCGCCAGCAGTCTATCCGGGACAGGGGGCTACGAGCAGTACTTC
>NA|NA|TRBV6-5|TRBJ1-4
CASSYRGDGNEKLFF
TGTGCCAGCAGTTACCGGGGGGACGGGAATGAAAAACTGTTTTTT
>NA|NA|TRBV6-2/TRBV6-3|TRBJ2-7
CASSTPGSEQYF
TGTGCCAGCAGTACCCCGGGTAGCGAGCAGTACTTC
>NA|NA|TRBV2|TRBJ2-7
CASRTTSPDPYEQYF
TGTGCCAGCAGGACTACTAGCCCCGACCCCTACGAGCAGTACTTC
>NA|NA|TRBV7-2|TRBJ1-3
CASSFNTGSGNTIYF
TGTGCCAGCAGCTTTAACACGGGCTCTGGAAACACCATATATTTT
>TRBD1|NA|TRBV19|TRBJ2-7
CASSPGTGAFYEQYF
TGTGCCAGTAGTCCCGGGACAGGGGCTTTTTACGAGCAGTACTTC
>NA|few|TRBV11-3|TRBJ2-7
CASQGTYEQYF
TGTGCCAGCCAGGGGACCTACGAGCAGTACTTC
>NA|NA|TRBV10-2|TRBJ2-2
CASSWTQSTGELFF
TGCGCCAGTTCCTGGACACAGTCCACCGGGGAGCTGTTTTTT
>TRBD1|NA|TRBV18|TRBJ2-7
CASSPQTGYLNF
TGTGCCAGCTCACCACAGACAGGGTATCTGAACTTC
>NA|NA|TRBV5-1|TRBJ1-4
CASSASLGRNEKLFF
TGCGCCAGCAGCGCGTCGTTGGGGCGGAATGAAAAACTGTTTTTT
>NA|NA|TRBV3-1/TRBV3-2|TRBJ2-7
CASSPFPATLGTYEQYF
TGTGCCAGCAGCCCCTTTCCCGCCACACTAGGAACCTACGAGCAGTACTTC
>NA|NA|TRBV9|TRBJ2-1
CASSVLADSAGEQFF
TGTGCCAGCAGCGTCCTAGCTGATTCCGCGGGGGAGCAGTTCTTC
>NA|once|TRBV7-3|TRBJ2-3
CASSLTGGTDTQYF
TGTGCCAGCAGCTTAACCGGGGGCACAGATACGCAGTATTTT
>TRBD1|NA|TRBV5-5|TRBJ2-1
CASSLDGTAYNEQFF
TGTGCCAGCAGCTTGGATGGGACAGCGTACAATGAGCAGTTCTTC
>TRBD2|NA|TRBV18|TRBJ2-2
CASSPPNGGGNTGELFF
TGTGCCAGCTCACCCCCCAACGGGGGGGGAAACACCGGGGAGCTGTTTTTT